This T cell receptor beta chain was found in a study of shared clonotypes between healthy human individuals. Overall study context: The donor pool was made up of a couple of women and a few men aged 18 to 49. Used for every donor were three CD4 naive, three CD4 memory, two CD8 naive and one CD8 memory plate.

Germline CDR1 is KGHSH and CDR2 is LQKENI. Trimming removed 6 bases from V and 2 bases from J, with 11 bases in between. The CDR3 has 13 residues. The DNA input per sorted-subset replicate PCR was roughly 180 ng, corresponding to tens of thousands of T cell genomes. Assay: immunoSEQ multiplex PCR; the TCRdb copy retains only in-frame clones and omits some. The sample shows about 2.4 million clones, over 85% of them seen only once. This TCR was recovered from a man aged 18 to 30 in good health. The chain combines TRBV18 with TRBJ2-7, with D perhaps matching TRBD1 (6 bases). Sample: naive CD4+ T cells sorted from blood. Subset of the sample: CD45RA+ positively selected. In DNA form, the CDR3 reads TGTGCCAGCTCGCTAACAGGGACCTACGAGCAGTACTTC. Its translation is CASSLTGTYEQYF. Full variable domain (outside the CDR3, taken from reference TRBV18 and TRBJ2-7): NAGVMQNPRHLVRRRGQEARLRCSPMKGHSHVYWYRQLPEEGLKFMVYLQKENIIDESGMPKERFSAEFPKEGPSILRIQQVVRGDSAAYFCASSLTGTYEQYFGPGTRLTVT.